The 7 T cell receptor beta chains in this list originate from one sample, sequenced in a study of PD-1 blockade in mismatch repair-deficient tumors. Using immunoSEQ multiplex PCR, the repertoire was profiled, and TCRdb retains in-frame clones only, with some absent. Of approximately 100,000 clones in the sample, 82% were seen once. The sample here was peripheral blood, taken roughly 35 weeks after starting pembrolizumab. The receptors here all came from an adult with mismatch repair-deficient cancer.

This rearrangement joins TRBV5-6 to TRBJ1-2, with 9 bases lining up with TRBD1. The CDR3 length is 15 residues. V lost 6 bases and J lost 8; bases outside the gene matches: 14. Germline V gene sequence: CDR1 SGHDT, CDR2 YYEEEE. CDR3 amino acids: CASKSPGQGIDGYTF. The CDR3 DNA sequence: TGTGCCAGCAAAAGTCCGGGACAGGGAATAGACGGCTACACCTTC.

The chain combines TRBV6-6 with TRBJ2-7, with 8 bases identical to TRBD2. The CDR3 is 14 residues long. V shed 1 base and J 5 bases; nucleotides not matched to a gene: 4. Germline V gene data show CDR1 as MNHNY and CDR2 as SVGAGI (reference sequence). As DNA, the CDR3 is TGTGCCAGCAGTTACTTAGGCGGGAGGCACGAGCAGTACTTC. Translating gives CASSYLGGRHEQYF.

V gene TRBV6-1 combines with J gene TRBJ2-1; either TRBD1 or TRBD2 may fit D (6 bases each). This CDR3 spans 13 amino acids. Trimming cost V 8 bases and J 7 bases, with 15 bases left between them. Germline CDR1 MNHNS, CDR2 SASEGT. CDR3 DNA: TGTGCCAGCGGGGGGCAGAAGTTTAATGAGCAGTTCTTC. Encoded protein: CASGGQKFNEQFF.

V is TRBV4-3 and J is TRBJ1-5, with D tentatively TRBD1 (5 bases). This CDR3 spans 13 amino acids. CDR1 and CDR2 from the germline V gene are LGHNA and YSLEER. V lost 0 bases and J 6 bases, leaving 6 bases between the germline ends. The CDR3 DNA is TGCGCCAGCAGCCAAGATCAGGGTCAGCCCCAGCATTTT. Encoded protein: CASSQDQGQPQHF.

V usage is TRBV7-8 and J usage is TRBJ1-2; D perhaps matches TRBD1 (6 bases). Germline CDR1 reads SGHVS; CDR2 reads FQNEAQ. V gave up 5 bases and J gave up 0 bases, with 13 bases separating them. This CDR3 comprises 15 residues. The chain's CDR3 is CASSPDRTANYGYTF. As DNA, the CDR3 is TGTGCCAGCAGCCCCGACAGGACTGCTAACTATGGCTACACCTTC.

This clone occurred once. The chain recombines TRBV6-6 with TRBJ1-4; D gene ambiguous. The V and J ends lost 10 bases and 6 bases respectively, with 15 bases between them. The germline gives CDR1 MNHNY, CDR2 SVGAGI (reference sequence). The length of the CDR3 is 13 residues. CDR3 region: CATNGLVDEKLFF. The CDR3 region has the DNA TGTGCCACAAATGGGCTCGTGGATGAAAAACTGTTTTTT.

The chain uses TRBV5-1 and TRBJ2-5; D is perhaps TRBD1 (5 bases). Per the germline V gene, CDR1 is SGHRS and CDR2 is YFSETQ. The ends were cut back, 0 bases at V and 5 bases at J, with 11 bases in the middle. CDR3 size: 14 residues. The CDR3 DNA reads TGCGCCAGCAGCTTGGTAGGGGCCTGGGAGACCCAGTACTTC. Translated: CASSLVGAWETQYF. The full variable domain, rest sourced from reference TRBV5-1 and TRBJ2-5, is KAGVTQTPRYLIKTRGQQVTLSCSPISGHRSVSWYQQTPGQGLQFLFEYFSETQRNKGNFPGRFSGRQFSNSRSEMNVSTLELGDSALYLCASSLVGAWETQYFGPGTRLLVL.